Given below is one TCR beta chain in context. The antigen remains unidentified. The data derive from a study of OX40 agonist ivuxolimab in advanced cancers. Study results and limitations: There was clonal expansion of CD4+ and CD8+ blood T cells by week 6 at 0.1 to 3.0 mg/kg. Antigens targeted by the expanded peripheral T cells were not determined.

Data came from immunoSEQ multiplex PCR; TCRdb stores just in-frame clones and leaves some out. The sample has some 80,000 clones, roughly 92% seen once. The CDR3 consists of 14 residues. V lost 7 bases and J lost 0, with 12 bases in between. Germline V gene sequence: CDR1 MNHEY, CDR2 SVGAGI. This clonotype was obtained from an adult with an advanced solid tumor such as melanoma, head and neck, liver or kidney cancer. The chain couples TRBV6-5 to TRBJ1-1, with D maybe TRBD1 (5 bases). Sample: CD4+ or CD8+ T cells sorted from blood, taken in a trial of the OX40 agonist ivuxolimab. In DNA, the CDR3 is TGTGCCAGCAAAAATGGGGGGTTGAACACTGAAGCTTTCTTT. This encodes CASKNGGLNTEAFF.